Listed below are T cell receptor beta chains from one sample, sequenced in a study of T-cell reconstitution after alpha-beta-depleted transplantation in children. TCRdb re-derived calls from the PCR reads in MiXCR, one entry per CDR3 protein. The sample consists of approximately 240,000 distinct CDR3 sequences, 8% to 10% of them appearing once. The sequenced sample was PBMCs from the stem cell graft donor, obtained from the stem cell graft. Receptor source: a human donor who donated a stem cell graft to a child with acute lymphoblastic leukemia. Both conserved end residues are part of each CDR3. The order of the fields is clone size, J gene, D gene, V gene, CDR3 DNA, CDR3 protein. The D gene is left open where the match is weak. Clone size is given for some rows only: seen once, a few or many times, or a class if the clone is expanded.

clone size: few
J gene: TRBJ2-2
D gene: -
V gene: TRBV10-3
CDR3 DNA: TGTGCCATCAGTGGTTCGGGTCCGAACACCGGGGAGCTGTTTTTT
CDR3 protein: CAISGSGPNTGELFF

clone size: -
J gene: TRBJ1-5
D gene: -
V gene: TRBV7-2
CDR3 DNA: TGTGCCAGCAGCTCAGTCCGAAATCAGCCCCAGCATTTT
CDR3 protein: CASSSVRNQPQHF

clone size: few
J gene: TRBJ2-7
D gene: TRBD1
V gene: TRBV4-2
CDR3 DNA: TGTGCCAGCAGCCAGACGATCCCCCGGGACAGGGATGCCTACGAGCAGTACTTC
CDR3 protein: CASSQTIPRDRDAYEQYF

clone size: few
J gene: TRBJ2-2
D gene: TRBD2
V gene: TRBV10-3
CDR3 DNA: TGTGCCATCAGACCTAGCGGGGGGCCCTCCGGGGAGCTGTTTTTT
CDR3 protein: CAIRPSGGPSGELFF

clone size: many
J gene: TRBJ1-4
D gene: TRBD1
V gene: TRBV5-1
CDR3 DNA: TGCGCCAGCAGCTTGACAACCGGGACAGAGAATGAAAAACTGTTTTTT
CDR3 protein: CASSLTTGTENEKLFF

clone size: -
J gene: TRBJ2-7
D gene: TRBD1
V gene: TRBV5-6
CDR3 DNA: TGTGCCAGCAGCCCTGGGGGACAGAGGACATACGAGCAGTACTTC
CDR3 protein: CASSPGGQRTYEQYF

clone size: -
J gene: TRBJ1-6
D gene: -
V gene: TRBV7-8
CDR3 DNA: TGTGCCAGCAGCTTTCACTCATCCGGGGAGCCGCCTTCACCCCTCCACTTT
CDR3 protein: CASSFHSSGEPPSPLHF

clone size: many
J gene: TRBJ2-7
D gene: -
V gene: TRBV10-3
CDR3 DNA: TGTGCCATCAGTGATGGTGGGAGCGCCTACGAGCAGTACTTC
CDR3 protein: CAISDGGSAYEQYF

clone size: many
J gene: TRBJ2-3
D gene: -
V gene: TRBV3-1
CDR3 DNA: TGTGCCAGCAGCCAAGATTCCAGGTATACAGATACGCAGTATTTT
CDR3 protein: CASSQDSRYTDTQYF

clone size: many
J gene: TRBJ1-2
D gene: -
V gene: TRBV6-5
CDR3 DNA: TGTGCCAGCAGTTACACCCTTAAAGCGGGGCAGGTCACCTTC
CDR3 protein: CASSYTLKAGQVTF

clone size: few
J gene: TRBJ2-5
D gene: TRBD2
V gene: TRBV12-3/TRBV12-4
CDR3 DNA: TGTGCCAGCACCCCTAACCGCCGAGGACTAGCGGGGGGGACAGAGGAGACCCAGTACTTC
CDR3 protein: CASTPNRRGLAGGTEETQYF

clone size: many
J gene: TRBJ2-2
D gene: -
V gene: TRBV2
CDR3 DNA: TGTGCCAGCAGTGAACTCGGCACCGGGGAGCTGTTTTTT
CDR3 protein: CASSELGTGELFF

clone size: few
J gene: TRBJ2-7
D gene: TRBD1
V gene: TRBV5-1
CDR3 DNA: TGCGCCAGCAGCCCCTTTCAAAGGACAGGGGTTCCCTACGAGCAGTACTTC
CDR3 protein: CASSPFQRTGVPYEQYF

clone size: -
J gene: TRBJ2-7
D gene: TRBD1
V gene: TRBV20-1
CDR3 DNA: TGCAGTGCGCGGACAGGGACGACCTACGAGCAGTACTTC
CDR3 protein: CSARTGTTYEQYF

clone size: many
J gene: TRBJ2-5
D gene: TRBD2
V gene: TRBV20-1
CDR3 DNA: TGCAGTGCTATTGGCGGGGGGCGGGAGACCCAGTACTTC
CDR3 protein: CSAIGGGRETQYF

clone size: many
J gene: TRBJ1-1
D gene: TRBD1
V gene: TRBV20-1
CDR3 DNA: TGCAGTGCTATCAGGGGGCGGTCTAACACTGAAGCTTTCTTT
CDR3 protein: CSAIRGRSNTEAFF

clone size: many
J gene: TRBJ1-1
D gene: -
V gene: TRBV5-1
CDR3 DNA: TGCGCCAGCAGCTTGGAGATGAACACTGAAGCTTTCTTT
CDR3 protein: CASSLEMNTEAFF

clone size: few
J gene: TRBJ2-3
D gene: -
V gene: TRBV20-1
CDR3 DNA: TGCAGTGCCCCGCTAGAGGAGAACGCGGTGAATACGCAGTATTTT
CDR3 protein: CSAPLEENAVNTQYF

clone size: many
J gene: TRBJ1-3
D gene: TRBD1
V gene: TRBV5-1
CDR3 DNA: TGCGCCAGCAGCGCGGGACAGTTCGAGAGTGGAAACACCATATATTTT
CDR3 protein: CASSAGQFESGNTIYF

clone size: -
J gene: TRBJ2-5
D gene: TRBD2
V gene: TRBV10-3
CDR3 DNA: TGTGCCATCAGCTCCGGACTAGCGGGGGGGAGGATGCAAGAGACCCAGTACTTC
CDR3 protein: CAISSGLAGGRMQETQYF

clone size: once
J gene: TRBJ2-4
D gene: -
V gene: TRBV6-5
CDR3 DNA: TGTGCCAGCAGGGAAGGGGACATTCAGTACTTC
CDR3 protein: CASREGDIQYF

clone size: few
J gene: TRBJ2-3
D gene: -
V gene: TRBV3-1
CDR3 DNA: TGTGCCAGCAGCCAAGAACTTCCCGGACCCACAGATACGCAGTATTTT
CDR3 protein: CASSQELPGPTDTQYF

clone size: many
J gene: TRBJ2-3
D gene: TRBD1
V gene: TRBV20-1
CDR3 DNA: TGCAGTGCTGAGGACAGGGTCACAGATACGCAGTATTTT
CDR3 protein: CSAEDRVTDTQYF

clone size: many
J gene: TRBJ1-1
D gene: TRBD1
V gene: TRBV11-2
CDR3 DNA: TGTGCCAGCAGCTTAGTGATGGGACAGCCGAACACTGAAGCTTTCTTT
CDR3 protein: CASSLVMGQPNTEAFF

clone size: -
J gene: TRBJ1-2
D gene: -
V gene: TRBV5-1
CDR3 DNA: TGCGCCAGCAGCTTGGAGGTCAGGGATGGCTACACCTTC
CDR3 protein: CASSLEVRDGYTF

clone size: few
J gene: TRBJ1-2
D gene: -
V gene: TRBV20-1
CDR3 DNA: TGCAGTGTCGCAAACGGGGGTAACTATGGCTACACCTTC
CDR3 protein: CSVANGGNYGYTF

clone size: few
J gene: TRBJ1-2
D gene: -
V gene: TRBV20-1
CDR3 DNA: TGCAGTGCTAAGGACTGGAACTATGGCTACACCTTC
CDR3 protein: CSAKDWNYGYTF

clone size: -
J gene: TRBJ1-4
D gene: -
V gene: TRBV5-1
CDR3 DNA: TGCGCCAGCAGCTTGGGATCAGGAGTAGGGGAAAAACTGTTTTTT
CDR3 protein: CASSLGSGVGEKLFF

clone size: -
J gene: TRBJ1-6
D gene: -
V gene: TRBV12-3/TRBV12-4
CDR3 DNA: TGTGCCAGCAGTTTCTCACAGGCCGGGAATTCACCCCTCCACTTT
CDR3 protein: CASSFSQAGNSPLHF

clone size: few
J gene: TRBJ2-5
D gene: TRBD1
V gene: TRBV12-3/TRBV12-4
CDR3 DNA: TGTGCCAGCAGTTTGGGTTTAGGGACAGCACAAGAGACCCAGTACTTC
CDR3 protein: CASSLGLGTAQETQYF

clone size: many
J gene: TRBJ2-7
D gene: -
V gene: TRBV2
CDR3 DNA: TGTGCCAGCAGTGTAGTCATCATGGACAGAGCCTACGAGCAGTACTTC
CDR3 protein: CASSVVIMDRAYEQYF

clone size: few
J gene: TRBJ1-1
D gene: TRBD1
V gene: TRBV10-3
CDR3 DNA: TGTGCCATCAGTAGGACAGGTTACACTGAAGCTTTCTTT
CDR3 protein: CAISRTGYTEAFF